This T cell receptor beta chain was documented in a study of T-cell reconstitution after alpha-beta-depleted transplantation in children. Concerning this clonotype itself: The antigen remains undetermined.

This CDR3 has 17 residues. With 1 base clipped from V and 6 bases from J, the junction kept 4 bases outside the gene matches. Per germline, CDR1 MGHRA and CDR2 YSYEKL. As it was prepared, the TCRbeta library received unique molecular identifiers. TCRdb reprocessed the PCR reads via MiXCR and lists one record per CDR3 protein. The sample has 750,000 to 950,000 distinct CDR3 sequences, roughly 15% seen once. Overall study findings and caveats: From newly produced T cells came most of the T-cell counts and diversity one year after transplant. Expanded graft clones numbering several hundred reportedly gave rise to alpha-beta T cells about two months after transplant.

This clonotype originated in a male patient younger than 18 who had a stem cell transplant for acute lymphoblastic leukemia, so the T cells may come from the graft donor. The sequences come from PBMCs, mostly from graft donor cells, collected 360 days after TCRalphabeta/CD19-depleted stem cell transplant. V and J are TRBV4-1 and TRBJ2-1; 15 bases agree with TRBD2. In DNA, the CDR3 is TGCGCCAGCAGCCAAGGAGGGACTAGCGGGAGGACCAATGAGCAGTTCTTC. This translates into CASSQGGTSGRTNEQFF.